The 21 T cell receptor beta chains reported below all come from one sample, sequenced in a study of blood T cell repertoires in COVID-19. Some clones are missing from TCRdb's copy, which holds only in-frame ones; the method was immunoSEQ multiplex PCR. Counted here are under 350,000 clones, nearly 90% occurring once; the ten biggest clones make up approximately 2%. The sequenced material came from PBMCs or T cells enriched from blood (not recorded which). The receptors here all came from a woman in her fifties or sixties who had recovered from COVID-19.

The J gene is TRBJ2-7, the V gene TRBV18, with D possibly matching TRBD1 (7 bases). The CDR3 is made up of 17 amino acids. V was trimmed by 3 bases and J by 2 bases, leaving 20 bases between them. The germline V gene encodes CDR1 KGHSH and CDR2 LQKENI. The CDR3 here is CASSPARGVAAPYEQYF. In DNA form, the CDR3 reads TGTGCCAGCTCACCGGCCAGGGGGGTAGCGGCTCCCTACGAGCAGTACTTC.

The chain has TRBV4-1 and TRBJ2-3, with D tentatively TRBD2 (6 bases). The CDR3 extends over 17 amino acids. Germline CDR1 is MGHRA and CDR2 is YSYEKL. V was clipped by 5 bases and J by 3 bases, with 21 bases between them. As DNA, the CDR3 is TGCGCCAGCAGCACCCGGGGTAGCGGATCGTTAACAGATACGCAGTATTTT. This codes for CASSTRGSGSLTDTQYF.

This clone has just a few counts. V and J are TRBV30 and TRBJ1-2; no clear D gene. The CDR3 length is 11 residues. V was trimmed by 4 bases and J by 4 bases, leaving 7 bases between them. Germline CDR1 and CDR2: GTSNPN and SVGIG (reference sequence). CDR3 nucleotides: TGTGCCTGGACACAGTCCTATGGCTACACCTTC. It codes for CAWTQSYGYTF.

This chain links TRBV5-1 with TRBJ2-7, with D tentatively TRBD2 (5 bases). V dropped 4 bases and J dropped 2 bases, with 13 bases sitting between them. There are 14 residues in the CDR3. Germline loops: CDR1 SGHRS, CDR2 YFSETQ. The CDR3 region has the DNA TGCGCCAGCAGCGCAGGAGGTAGGGCCTACGAGCAGTACTTC. Its protein is CASSAGGRAYEQYF.

This clone was seen just once. This chain joins TRBV11-2 and TRBJ2-3; D possibly corresponds to TRBD1 (6 bases). Germline CDR1 is SGHAT and CDR2 is FQNNGV. There are 15 residues in the CDR3. V lost 1 base and J lost 3, with 11 bases in between. The CDR3 reads CASSLGHRVTDTQYF. The CDR3 region has the DNA TGTGCCAGCAGCTTAGGTCACAGGGTAACAGATACGCAGTATTTT. The complete variable domain, with remaining parts taken from reference TRBV11-2 and TRBJ2-3, reads EAGVAQSPRYKIIEKRQSVAFWCNPISGHATLYWYQQILGQGPKLLIQFQNNGVVDDSQLPKDRFSAERLKGVDSTLKIQPAKLEDSAVYLCASSLGHRVTDTQYFGPGTRLTVL.

This clone was recorded many times. V and J are TRBV19 and TRBJ1-2; weak D call: TRBD1 (5 bases). V lost 6 bases to trimming and J lost 8 bases, with 22 bases between them. Germline V gene data show CDR1 as LNHDA and CDR2 as SQIVND (reference sequence). The CDR3 extends over 15 amino acids. CDR3: CASSTFTTVFRGYTF. The DNA for the CDR3 is TGTGCCAGTAGCACCTTTACGACAGTTTTTAGAGGCTACACCTTC.

The chain links TRBV29-1 to TRBJ2-5, with 11 bases matching TRBD2. The junction had 8 bases not matched to a gene; V was cut back by 4 bases and J by 4 bases. Germline V gives CDR1 SQVTM, CDR2 ANQGSEA. This CDR3 contains 15 residues. This chain's CDR3 is CSVGRTSGGGETQYF. The CDR3 DNA sequence: TGCAGCGTTGGCCGTACTAGCGGGGGTGGAGAGACCCAGTACTTC.

The chain employs TRBV6-5 and TRBJ1-4; tentatively, D is TRBD1 (5 bases). With 6 bases removed from V and 8 bases from J, the gap between germline ends came to 16 bases. The length of the CDR3 is 14 residues. The V gene's germline CDR1 is MNHEY and CDR2 SVGAGI. DNA for the CDR3: TGTGCCAGCAGGGGGGAACTGGGAGGCGAAAAACTGTTTTTT. It specifies CASRGELGGEKLFF.

V and J are TRBV19 and TRBJ1-4, with 8 bases aligning to TRBD1. Trimming took 7 bases from V and 0 from J; bases not matched to a gene: 1. This CDR3 region has 14 residues. The germline gives CDR1 LNHDA, CDR2 SQIVND (reference sequence). The CDR3 DNA reads TGTGCCAGTAAGGGACAGGCAACTAATGAAAAACTGTTTTTT. It specifies CASKGQATNEKLFF.

V and J are TRBV24-1 and TRBJ2-7; 8 bases align to TRBD2. CDR3 length equals 14 residues. Germline values: CDR1 KGHDR, CDR2 SFDVKD. The V segment lost 3 bases and the J segment 1 base; nucleotides outside the gene matches: 1. DNA of the CDR3: TGTGCCACCAGTGATAGCGGGGGATCCTACGAGCAGTACTTC. It translates to CATSDSGGSYEQYF.

In this sample, this clone turned up once. The chain couples TRBV28 to TRBJ1-4; D is ambiguous. V dropped 8 bases and J dropped 8 bases, with 9 bases sitting between them. Germline lookup yields CDR1 MDHEN and CDR2 SYDVKM. CDR3 length: 11 amino acids. The CDR3 region is CASSSPEKLFF. Written as DNA, the CDR3 is TGTGCCAGCTCGAGTCCGGAAAAACTGTTTTTT.

V usage is TRBV7-9 and J usage is TRBJ2-5; 7 bases match TRBD2. From germline, CDR1 is SEHNR and CDR2 FQNEAQ (reference sequence). J was trimmed by 4 bases and V by 3 bases; bases with no gene match: 5. The CDR3 consists of 14 residues. The CDR3 nucleotides are TGTGCCAGCAGCTTGTCTAGCGGCGGAGAGACCCAGTACTTC. This gives the protein CASSLSSGGETQYF.

The chain joins TRBV9 to TRBJ1-2, with no clear D. The CDR3 consists of 14 residues. The germline V gene has CDR1 SGDLS and CDR2 YYNGEE. V lost 0 bases, J lost 2 bases, and 8 bases lay in between. In nucleotides, the CDR3 is TGTGCCAGCAGCGTAGCCGACACGAACTATGGCTACACCTTC. Protein product: CASSVADTNYGYTF.

Only one count was recorded for this clone. This chain connects TRBV6-5 to TRBJ2-3; no firm D call. Deletions cut 4 bases from V and 6 bases from J, with 5 bases between. The germline V gene encodes CDR1 MNHEY and CDR2 SVGAGI. The length of the CDR3 is 11 residues. CDR3: CASSFSDTQYF. CDR3 sequence (DNA): TGTGCCAGCAGTTTCAGTGATACGCAGTATTTT.

The genes are TRBV18 and TRBJ1-1; D not resolved. This CDR3 is 15 amino acids long. Germline V gene sequence: CDR1 KGHSH, CDR2 LQKENI. Trimming cost V 3 bases and J 3 bases, with 14 bases left between them. CDR3 DNA sequence: TGTGCCAGCTCACCTGGAGGTCCTTCTTACACTGAAGCTTTCTTT. Amino acid sequence: CASSPGGPSYTEAFF.

This clone was picked up a small number of times. The junction differs from germline at one of its ends, possibly a read error. The chain combines TRBV7-3 with TRBJ1-4, with D maybe TRBD1 (5 bases). Germline V gene data show CDR1 as SGHTA and CDR2 as FQGTGA. The length of the CDR3 is 14 residues. CDR3 sequence: CAGSPGPVDEKLFF. CDR3 nucleotides: TGTGCCGGCAGCCCAGGGCCGGTCGATGAAAAACTGTTTTTT.

V usage is TRBV2 and J usage is TRBJ1-1; D is ambiguous. The germline V gene encodes CDR1 SNHLY and CDR2 FYNNEI. V gave up 8 bases and J gave up 4 bases, with 14 bases separating them. The CDR3 contains 13 residues. Here the CDR3 DNA reads TGTGCCAGCGCTTTAGCTGAACGCACTGAAGCTTTCTTT. The encoded protein is CASALAERTEAFF.

The J gene is TRBJ1-3, the V gene TRBV5-1; no clear D. The CDR3 is 14 residues long. Per the germline V gene, CDR1 is SGHRS and CDR2 is YFSETQ. V lost 4 bases and J 3 bases, leaving 11 bases between the germline ends. This CDR3 reads CASSRDIDGNTIYF. In DNA form, the CDR3 reads TGCGCCAGCAGCCGTGACATCGATGGAAACACCATATATTTT. Full variable domain (rest looked up from reference TRBV5-1 and TRBJ1-3): KAGVTQTPRYLIKTRGQQVTLSCSPISGHRSVSWYQQTPGQGLQFLFEYFSETQRNKGNFPGRFSGRQFSNSRSEMNVSTLELGDSALYLCASSRDIDGNTIYFGEGSWLTVV.

The chain uses TRBV5-1 and TRBJ2-7; 10 bases match TRBD1. After removal of 0 bases from V and 0 bases from J, the junction contained 9 bases not matched to a gene. The CDR3 extends over 18 amino acids. The V gene's germline CDR1 is SGHRS and CDR2 YFSETQ. CDR3 amino acids: CASSLALGGQGGSYEQYF. The CDR3 region has the DNA TGCGCCAGCAGCTTGGCCCTGGGTGGACAGGGGGGCTCCTACGAGCAGTACTTC.

CDR3: CASSKRSGTGDEKLFF. In nucleotides, the CDR3 is TGTGCCAGCAGCAAAAGATCCGGGACAGGGGATGAAAAACTGTTTTTT. This chain uses TRBV21-1 with TRBJ1-4; the table's D call TRBD1 went unverified against the DNA. TRBV21-1 is recorded as a pseudogene. This CDR3 has 16 amino acids.

The chain is built from TRBV5-1 and TRBJ2-7; 7 bases map to TRBD1. The CDR3 length is 14 residues. CDR1 is SGHRS, CDR2 YFSETQ, per germline. With V trimmed by 1 base and J by 0 bases, 1 base remained unmatched. The CDR3 loop is CASSLQGVSYEQYF. CDR3 in DNA: TGCGCCAGCAGCTTGCAGGGGGTCTCCTACGAGCAGTACTTC.